The 26 T cell receptor beta chains listed next were all sequenced from one sample in a study of cytomegalovirus exposure and HLA in healthy donors. The PCR used 60 Vbeta and 13 Jbeta primers. Some clones are missing from TCRdb's copy, which holds only in-frame ones; the method was immunoSEQ multiplex PCR. This table has 220,000 or so clones, 60% to 80% appearing once. Material: PBMCs. The source of these receptors is a male donor in good health and CMV-seronegative.

CDR3 protein: CASSVSQGGNSPLHF. The DNA of the CDR3 is TGTGCCAGCAGCGTGTCACAGGGGGGTAATTCACCCCTCCACTTT. The J gene is TRBJ1-6, the V gene TRBV9, with TRBD1 matching 8 bases. The CDR3 runs to 15 residues. Germline CDR1 and CDR2: SGDLS and YYNGEE. Trimming took 2 bases from V and 6 from J; bases not matched to a gene: 4.

This rearrangement joins TRBV10-3 to TRBJ2-7, with 7 bases fitting TRBD2. V lost 8 bases, J lost 7 bases, and 8 bases stayed unmatched. The germline gives CDR1 ENHRY, CDR2 SYGVKD. There are 12 residues in the CDR3. The CDR3 DNA reads TGTGCCATCGGAGGCGGGAGTGGAGAGCAGTACTTC. Translation: CAIGGGSGEQYF.

The gene calls are TRBV2 and TRBJ1-1, with 9 bases lining up with TRBD1. This CDR3 is 15 amino acids long. Looked up from germline, CDR1 is SNHLY and CDR2 is FYNNEI. Trimming at V came to 7 bases and at J to 0 bases, leaving 6 bases not matched to a gene. CDR3 nucleotides: TGTGCCAGCAAACACAGGGGGCAGATGAACACTGAAGCTTTCTTT. Its protein is CASKHRGQMNTEAFF. The whole variable domain, remainder taken from reference TRBV2 and TRBJ1-1, is EPEVTQTPSHQVTQMGQEVILRCVPISNHLYFYWYRQILGQKVEFLVSFYNNEISEKSEIFDDQFSVERPDGSNFTLKIRSTKLEDSAMYFCASKHRGQMNTEAFFGQGTRLTVV.

This clone was found a few times. The rearrangement joins TRBV5-1 to TRBJ2-3; TRBD1 agrees at 9 bases. Trimming cost V 4 bases and J 2 bases; bases outside gene matches: 5. Germline CDR1 reads SGHRS; CDR2 reads YFSETQ. The CDR3 extends over 15 amino acids. In DNA form, the CDR3 reads TGCGCCAGCAGCGCCCGGGACAGGGACACAGATACGCAGTATTTT. Translation gives CASSARDRDTDTQYF. The full variable domain, its missing parts supplied by reference TRBV5-1 and TRBJ2-3, is KAGVTQTPRYLIKTRGQQVTLSCSPISGHRSVSWYQQTPGQGLQFLFEYFSETQRNKGNFPGRFSGRQFSNSRSEMNVSTLELGDSALYLCASSARDRDTDTQYFGPGTRLTVL.

The chain recombines TRBV4-1 with TRBJ1-2; a possible D gene is TRBD1 (5 bases). Trimming stripped 10 bases from V and 0 bases from J, with 12 bases between. Germline V CDR1 and CDR2: MGHRA, YSYEKL. This CDR3 contains 13 residues. CDR3 DNA sequence: TGCGCCACCGCGGGGGTGACTAACTATGGCTACACCTTC. It codes for CATAGVTNYGYTF.

This clone was observed a handful of times. J is TRBJ2-1 and V is TRBV10-1; 11 bases are shared with TRBD2. The germline gives CDR1 WNHNN, CDR2 SYGVQD (reference sequence). Germline trimming cut 5 bases from V and 0 bases from J; bases unmatched to any gene: 6. The CDR3 length is 17 residues. In nucleotides, the CDR3 is TGCGCCAGCAGTCTACTAGCGGGGGAGACCTCCTACAATGAGCAGTTCTTC. As protein: CASSLLAGETSYNEQFF.

About this clone itself: Other DNA sequences in this specimen translate into the identical CDR3. The rearrangement uses TRBV6-4 and TRBJ1-4; TRBD1 is a possible D gene (6 bases). With 5 bases removed from V and 2 bases from J, the gap between germline ends came to 12 bases. The CDR3 runs to 15 residues. CDR1 is MRHNA and CDR2 is SNTAGT in the germline V gene. The CDR3 region has the DNA TGTGCCAGCAGTCTTGGGGGGGCCACTAATGAAAAACTGTTTTTT. Translating it yields CASSLGGATNEKLFF.

The chain recombines TRBV6-5 with TRBJ1-1; TRBD1 aligns across 7 bases. The germline gives CDR1 MNHEY, CDR2 SVGAGI. This CDR3 is 15 amino acids long. J was trimmed by 6 bases and V by 5 bases; bases with no gene match: 12. The CDR3 nucleotides read TGTGCCAGCAGTACTTATAAGACAGGGAAAGCTGAAGCTTTCTTT. It yields the protein CASSTYKTGKAEAFF.

The J gene is TRBJ2-1, the V gene TRBV2; 8 nucleotides line up with TRBD2. Trimming removed 4 bases from V and 4 bases from J; junction bases left unmatched: 3. The CDR3 loop spans 14 amino acids. The germline V gene encodes CDR1 SNHLY and CDR2 FYNNEI. CDR3 loop: CASSGTSSYNEQFF. The CDR3 region has the DNA TGTGCCAGCAGTGGGACTAGCTCATACAATGAGCAGTTCTTC.

The chain links TRBV4-1 to TRBJ2-1, with D perhaps TRBD1 (6 bases). With 0 bases removed from V and 1 base from J, the gap between germline ends came to 16 bases. The CDR3 consists of 18 residues. Per the germline V gene, CDR1 is MGHRA and CDR2 is YSYEKL. Here the CDR3 reads CASSQEGAGLRSYNEQFF. CDR3 nucleotides: TGCGCCAGCAGCCAAGAGGGGGCGGGTCTAAGGTCCTACAATGAGCAGTTCTTC.

V gene TRBV29-1 combines with J gene TRBJ1-2; a possible D gene is TRBD1 (5 bases). Germline CDR1 reads SQVTM; CDR2 reads ANQGSEA. Trimming left V 6 bases short and J 6 bases short, with 14 bases between. The CDR3 length is 12 residues. CDR3 sequence: CSVPKGADGYTF. The CDR3 bases are TGCAGCGTCCCAAAAGGGGCGGATGGCTACACCTTC.

The J gene is TRBJ1-1, the V gene TRBV6-5, with 7 bases matching TRBD1. The J segment lost 7 bases and the V segment lost 2 bases, leaving 7 bases of the junction unmatched. This CDR3 is built from 14 residues. The germline gives CDR1 MNHEY, CDR2 SVGAGI. The CDR3 protein is CASSYGEQGFEAFF. CDR3 DNA sequence: TGTGCCAGCAGTTACGGCGAACAGGGGTTTGAAGCTTTCTTT.

This clone was counted a few times. The V and J genes are TRBV5-6 and TRBJ2-7; no reliable D call. Germline V gene data show CDR1 as SGHDT and CDR2 as YYEEEE. This CDR3 is 13 amino acids long. Trimming removed 4 bases from V and 5 bases from J, with 13 bases in between. The CDR3 region has the DNA TGTGCCAGCAGCCAAGTTGTCGAGAACGAGCAGTACTTC. Its protein is CASSQVVENEQYF.

The J gene is TRBJ2-5, the V gene TRBV9; 8 bases match TRBD2. The J segment lost 2 bases and the V segment lost 4 bases, leaving 16 bases of the junction unmatched. CDR1 and CDR2 from the germline V gene are SGDLS and YYNGEE. This CDR3 is 18 amino acids long. CDR3 sequence (DNA): TGTGCCAGCAGCCCGGACGGGGTGTCTAGCGGGCCGCAAGAGACCCAGTACTTC. Translation: CASSPDGVSSGPQETQYF.

On this clone itself: Other DNA sequences in this sample translate to the same CDR3. The genes are TRBV5-1 and TRBJ1-4; D is unclear. CDR3 length: 13 residues. CDR1 SGHRS and CDR2 YFSETQ come from the germline V gene. The V and J ends lost 4 bases and 8 bases respectively, with 12 bases between them. The CDR3 nucleotides read TGCGCCAGCAGCCCCCTGGGCCGCGAAAAACTGTTTTTT. Translating gives CASSPLGREKLFF.

This clone was seen a handful of times. The V call is TRBV4-2, the J call TRBJ2-3; 8 positions agree with TRBD1. The CDR3 sequence is 13 residues long. Germline-derived CDR1 and CDR2 are LGHNA and YNFKEQ. After removal of 6 bases from V and 3 bases from J, the junction contained 2 bases not matched to a gene. Here the CDR3 reads CASRDRETDTQYF. In nucleotides, the CDR3 is TGTGCCAGCAGGGACAGGGAAACAGATACGCAGTATTTT.

The gene calls are TRBV19 and TRBJ2-7; 7 nucleotides agree with TRBD1. Trimming at V came to 3 bases and at J to 5 bases, leaving 4 bases not matched to a gene. This CDR3 is built from 13 residues. Germline CDR1 reads LNHDA; CDR2 reads SQIVND (reference sequence). CDR3 residues: CASSIRGLNEQYF. Here the CDR3 DNA reads TGTGCCAGTAGTATTAGGGGGCTGAACGAGCAGTACTTC.

The chain joins TRBV5-8 to TRBJ2-7; TRBD1 matches 9 bases. In germline, CDR1 is SGHTS, CDR2 YDEGEE. This CDR3 contains 14 residues. V lost 4 bases and J lost 5; bases outside the gene matches: 7. Here the CDR3 DNA reads TGTGCCAGCAGCCGCGGACAGGGGCGTAACGAGCAGTACTTC. Protein: CASSRGQGRNEQYF.

There are a few counts of this clone. This chain links TRBV18 with TRBJ1-4; 7 bases agree with TRBD1. From germline, CDR1 is KGHSH and CDR2 LQKENI. V lost 6 bases, J lost 1 base, and 2 bases stayed unmatched. This CDR3 is 14 amino acids long. The CDR3, as DNA: TGTGCCAGCTCTCACAGGGGAACTAATGAAAAACTGTTTTTT. Its translation is CASSHRGTNEKLFF.

Comments on this clone: At one end the junction does not follow the germline gene, possibly because of a read error. The chain links TRBV5-1 to TRBJ2-5; possibly TRBD1 for D (7 bases). This CDR3 is built from 15 residues. CDR1 and CDR2 from the germline V gene are SGHRS and YFSETQ. The CDR3 DNA reads as TGCGCCAGCGGCTTGGGTGGAGGGGGCATGGAGACCCAGTACTTC. Translating it yields CASGLGGGGMETQYF.

The chain has TRBV27 and TRBJ2-4, with unresolved D. Germline V gives CDR1 MNHEY, CDR2 SMNVEV (reference sequence). Trimming took 4 bases from V and 0 from J, leaving 7 bases between them. The CDR3 runs 14 residues. Here the CDR3 reads CASSSRLAKNIQYF. CDR3 nucleotides: TGTGCCAGCAGTTCCCGACTAGCCAAAAACATTCAGTACTTC.

This clone was observed a handful of times. V usage is TRBV19 and J usage is TRBJ1-1; D gene ambiguous. The CDR3 covers 13 residues. Germline lookup yields CDR1 LNHDA and CDR2 SQIVND (reference sequence). Trimming removed 5 bases at V and 1 base at J, with 8 bases between. This chain's CDR3 is CASSLAWNTEAFF. CDR3 sequence (DNA): TGTGCCAGTAGTCTAGCGTGGAACACTGAAGCTTTCTTT.

The CDR3 sequence: CASSRREGSQPQHF. CDR3 bases: TGTGCCAGCAGCCGTCGGGAGGGGAGTCAGCCCCAGCATTTT. This chain joins TRBV5-6 and TRBJ1-5, with D possibly TRBD1 on 5 matching bases. The CDR3 has 14 amino acids. CDR1 and CDR2 (germline): SGHDT, YYEEEE. The V end lost 4 bases, the J end lost 6 bases, and 14 bases lay between the germline ends.

V usage is TRBV28 and J usage is TRBJ2-2; a weak D match, TRBD1 (5 bases). The length of the CDR3 is 15 residues. CDR1 and CDR2 (germline): MDHEN, SYDVKM. V was cut by 6 bases and J by 5 bases, with 16 bases left in between. The DNA for the CDR3 is TGTGCCAGCAGACGCACAGGAGCCGAGACCGGGGAGCTGTTTTTT. The encoded protein is CASRRTGAETGELFF.

This clone appeared a single time. The chain combines TRBV9 with TRBJ2-5, with TRBD2 identical over 11 bases. This CDR3 spans 16 amino acids. The ends lost 0 bases at V and 4 bases at J; junction bases unmatched: 5. The germline V gene has CDR1 SGDLS and CDR2 YYNGEE. CDR3 sequence: CASSVELAGASETQYF. CDR3 DNA: TGTGCCAGCAGCGTAGAACTAGCGGGAGCCTCAGAGACCCAGTACTTC.

The V call is TRBV4-1, the J call TRBJ2-7, with a possible D match to TRBD2 (6 bases). V was shortened by 0 bases and J by 2 bases, with 14 bases between the two germline ends. The germline CDR1 and CDR2 sequences are MGHRA and YSYEKL. This CDR3 has 16 residues. DNA for the CDR3: TGCGCCAGCAGCCAAGATGCAGCGGGTGATCCCTACGAGCAGTACTTC. Translated, it gives CASSQDAAGDPYEQYF.